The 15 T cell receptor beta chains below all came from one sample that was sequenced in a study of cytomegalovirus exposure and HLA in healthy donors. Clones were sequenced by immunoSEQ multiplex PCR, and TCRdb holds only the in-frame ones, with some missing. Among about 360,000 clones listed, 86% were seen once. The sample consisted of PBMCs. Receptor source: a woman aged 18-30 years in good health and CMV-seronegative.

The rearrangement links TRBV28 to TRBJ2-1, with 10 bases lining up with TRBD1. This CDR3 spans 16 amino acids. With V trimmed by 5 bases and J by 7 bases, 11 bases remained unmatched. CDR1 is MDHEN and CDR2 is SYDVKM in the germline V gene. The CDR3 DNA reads TGTGCCAGCAGTCCCCAGACAGGGGGCGAGAGGAATGAGCAGTTCTTC. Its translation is CASSPQTGGERNEQFF.

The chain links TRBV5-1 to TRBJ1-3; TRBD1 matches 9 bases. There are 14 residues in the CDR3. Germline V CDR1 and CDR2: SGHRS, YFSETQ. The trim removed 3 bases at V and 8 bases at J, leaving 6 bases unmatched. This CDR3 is CASSSRTGEDTIYF. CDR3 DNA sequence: TGCGCCAGCAGCTCCCGGACAGGGGAAGACACCATATATTTT.

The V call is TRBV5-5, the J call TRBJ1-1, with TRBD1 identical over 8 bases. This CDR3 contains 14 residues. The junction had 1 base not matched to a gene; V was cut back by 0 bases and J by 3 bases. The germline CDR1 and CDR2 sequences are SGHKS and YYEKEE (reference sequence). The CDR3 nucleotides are TGTGCCAGCAGCTTGGCAGGGGGCTACACTGAAGCTTTCTTT. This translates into CASSLAGGYTEAFF.

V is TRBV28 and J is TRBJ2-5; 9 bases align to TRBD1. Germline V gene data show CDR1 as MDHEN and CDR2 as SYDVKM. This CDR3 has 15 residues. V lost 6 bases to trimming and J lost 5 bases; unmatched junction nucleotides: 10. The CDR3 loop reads CASRSSRDRVETQYF. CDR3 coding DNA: TGTGCCAGCAGGTCTTCCCGGGACAGGGTGGAGACCCAGTACTTC.

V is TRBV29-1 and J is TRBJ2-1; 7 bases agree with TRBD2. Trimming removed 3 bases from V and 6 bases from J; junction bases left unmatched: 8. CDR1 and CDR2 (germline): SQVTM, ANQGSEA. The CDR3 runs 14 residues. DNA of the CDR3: TGCAGCGTTGACGACGTAGTAGCGGGCAATGAGCAGTTCTTC. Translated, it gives CSVDDVVAGNEQFF.

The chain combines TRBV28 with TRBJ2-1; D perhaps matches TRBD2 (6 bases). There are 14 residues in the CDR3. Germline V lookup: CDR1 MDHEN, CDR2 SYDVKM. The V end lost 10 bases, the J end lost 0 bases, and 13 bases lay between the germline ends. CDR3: CATQTGVSYNEQFF. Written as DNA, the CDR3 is TGTGCCACACAAACGGGGGTCTCCTACAATGAGCAGTTCTTC.

CDR3 coding DNA: TGTGCCAGCAATGTAAGAAGGGGCGCTGGCTACACCTTC. This codes for CASNVRRGAGYTF. V usage is TRBV2 and J usage is TRBJ1-2, with a possible D match to TRBD1 (5 bases). The CDR3 sequence is 13 residues long. Trimming took off 7 bases at V and 7 bases at J, with 16 bases between the two ends. Germline CDR1 reads SNHLY; CDR2 reads FYNNEI.

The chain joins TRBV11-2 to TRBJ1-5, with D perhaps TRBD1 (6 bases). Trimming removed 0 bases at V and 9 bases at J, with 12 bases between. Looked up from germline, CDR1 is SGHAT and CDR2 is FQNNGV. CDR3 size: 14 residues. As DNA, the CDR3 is TGTGCCAGCAGCTTAGAACAGGGCCAGGGGCCCCAGCATTTT. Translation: CASSLEQGQGPQHF.

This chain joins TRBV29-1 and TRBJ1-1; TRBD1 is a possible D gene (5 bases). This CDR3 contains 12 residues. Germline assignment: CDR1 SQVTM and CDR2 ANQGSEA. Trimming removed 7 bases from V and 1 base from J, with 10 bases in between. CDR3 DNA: TGCAGCGCGACAGTCACGAACACTGAAGCTTTCTTT. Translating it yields CSATVTNTEAFF.

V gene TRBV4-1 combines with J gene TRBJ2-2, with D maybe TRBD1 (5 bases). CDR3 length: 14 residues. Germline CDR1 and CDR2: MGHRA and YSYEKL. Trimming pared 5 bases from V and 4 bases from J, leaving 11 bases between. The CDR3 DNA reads TGCGCCAGCAGCTATCCTCAGGGCACCGGGGAGCTGTTTTTT. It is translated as CASSYPQGTGELFF.

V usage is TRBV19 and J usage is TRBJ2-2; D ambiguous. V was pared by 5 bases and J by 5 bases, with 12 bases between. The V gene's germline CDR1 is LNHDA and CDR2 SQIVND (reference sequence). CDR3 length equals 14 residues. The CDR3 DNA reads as TGTGCCAGTAGTCCTTCTTACAATACCGGGGAGCTGTTTTTT. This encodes CASSPSYNTGELFF. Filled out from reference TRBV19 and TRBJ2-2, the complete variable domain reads DGGITQSPKYLFRKEGQNVTLSCEQNLNHDAMYWYRQDPGQGLRLIYYSQIVNDFQKGDIAEGYSVSREKKESFPLTVTSAQKNPTAFYLCASSPSYNTGELFFGEGSRLTVL.

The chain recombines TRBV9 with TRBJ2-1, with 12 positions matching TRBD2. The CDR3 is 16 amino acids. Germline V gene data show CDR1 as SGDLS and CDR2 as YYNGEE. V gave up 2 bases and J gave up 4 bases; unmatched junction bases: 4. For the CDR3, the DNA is TGTGCCAGCAGCGTCCTAGCGGGGGGGTTATACAATGAGCAGTTCTTC. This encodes CASSVLAGGLYNEQFF.

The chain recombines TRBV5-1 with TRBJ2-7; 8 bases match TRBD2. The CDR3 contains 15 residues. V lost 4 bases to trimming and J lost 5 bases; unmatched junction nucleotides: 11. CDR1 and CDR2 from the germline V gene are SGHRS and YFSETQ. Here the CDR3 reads CASSPRGLEANEQYF. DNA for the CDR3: TGCGCCAGCAGCCCGAGGGGACTAGAGGCTAACGAGCAGTACTTC.

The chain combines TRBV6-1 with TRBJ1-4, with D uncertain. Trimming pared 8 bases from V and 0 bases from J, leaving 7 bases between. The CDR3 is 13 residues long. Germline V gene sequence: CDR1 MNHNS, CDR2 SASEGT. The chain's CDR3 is CASEKTTNEKLFF. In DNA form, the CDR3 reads TGTGCCAGCGAGAAGACAACTAATGAAAAACTGTTTTTT.

The CDR3 bases are TGTGCCAGCAGTCCCGGGACAGGGTACCGTCAGCCCCAGCATTTT. Amino acid sequence: CASSPGTGYRQPQHF. The rearrangement uses TRBV28 and TRBJ1-5; 9 nucleotides match TRBD1. The V gene's germline CDR1 is MDHEN and CDR2 SYDVKM. V shed 5 bases and J 6 bases; nucleotides not matched to a gene: 8. This CDR3 spans 15 amino acids.